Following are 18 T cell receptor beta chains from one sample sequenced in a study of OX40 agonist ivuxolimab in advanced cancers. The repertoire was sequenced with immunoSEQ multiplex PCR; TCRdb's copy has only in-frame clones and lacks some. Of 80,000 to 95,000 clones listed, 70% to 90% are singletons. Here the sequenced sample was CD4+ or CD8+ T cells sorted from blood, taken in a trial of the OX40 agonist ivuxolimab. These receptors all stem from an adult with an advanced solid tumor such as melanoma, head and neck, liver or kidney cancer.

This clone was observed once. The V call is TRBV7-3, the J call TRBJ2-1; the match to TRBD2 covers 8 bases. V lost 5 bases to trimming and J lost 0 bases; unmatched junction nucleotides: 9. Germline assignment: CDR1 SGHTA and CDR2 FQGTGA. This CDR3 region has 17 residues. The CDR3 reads CASSPREGGSSYNEQFF. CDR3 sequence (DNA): TGTGCCAGCAGCCCCCGGGAGGGTGGAAGCTCCTACAATGAGCAGTTCTTC.

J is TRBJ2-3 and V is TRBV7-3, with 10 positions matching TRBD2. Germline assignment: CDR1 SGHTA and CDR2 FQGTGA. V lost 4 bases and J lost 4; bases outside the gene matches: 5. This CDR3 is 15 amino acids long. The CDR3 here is CASSSAGGPADTQYF. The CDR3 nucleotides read TGTGCCAGCAGCTCAGCGGGGGGGCCAGCAGATACGCAGTATTTT.

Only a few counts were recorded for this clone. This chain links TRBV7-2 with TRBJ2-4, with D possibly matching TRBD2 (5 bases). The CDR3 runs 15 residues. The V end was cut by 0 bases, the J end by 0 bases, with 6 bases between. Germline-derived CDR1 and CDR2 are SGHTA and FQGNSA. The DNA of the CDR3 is TGTGCCAGCAGCTTAGCGGCGGGAGCCAAAAACATTCAGTACTTC. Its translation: CASSLAAGAKNIQYF.

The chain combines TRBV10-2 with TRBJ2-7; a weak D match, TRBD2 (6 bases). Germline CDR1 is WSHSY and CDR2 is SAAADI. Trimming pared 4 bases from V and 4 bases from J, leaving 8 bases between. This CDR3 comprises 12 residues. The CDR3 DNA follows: TGCGCCAGCAGTGGGGACTCGTACGAGCAGTACTTC. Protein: CASSGDSYEQYF.

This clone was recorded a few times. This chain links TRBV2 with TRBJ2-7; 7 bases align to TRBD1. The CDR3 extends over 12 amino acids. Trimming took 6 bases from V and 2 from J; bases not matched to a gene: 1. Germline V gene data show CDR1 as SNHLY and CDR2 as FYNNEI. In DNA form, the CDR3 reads TGTGCCAGCAGGACAGGGACCTACGAGCAGTACTTC. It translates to CASRTGTYEQYF. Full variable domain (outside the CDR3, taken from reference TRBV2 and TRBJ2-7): EPEVTQTPSHQVTQMGQEVILRCVPISNHLYFYWYRQILGQKVEFLVSFYNNEISEKSEIFDDQFSVERPDGSNFTLKIRSTKLEDSAMYFCASRTGTYEQYFGPGTRLTVT.

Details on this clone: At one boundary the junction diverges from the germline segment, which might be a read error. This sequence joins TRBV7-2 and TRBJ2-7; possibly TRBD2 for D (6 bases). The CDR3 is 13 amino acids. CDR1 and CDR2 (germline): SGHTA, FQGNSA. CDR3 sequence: CASSPVGGREQYF. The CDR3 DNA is TGCGCCAGCAGTCCGGTGGGGGGTAGGGAGCAGTACTTC.

The CDR3 region is CASSEAGQGHGYTF. The CDR3 coding sequence is TGTGCCAGCAGCGAAGCGGGACAGGGCCATGGCTACACCTTC. The chain has TRBV7-9 and TRBJ1-2, with 9 positions matching TRBD1. Germline trimming cut 5 bases from V and 6 bases from J; bases unmatched to any gene: 7. The CDR3 is 14 residues long. Germline-derived CDR1 and CDR2 are SEHNR and FQNEAQ (reference sequence).

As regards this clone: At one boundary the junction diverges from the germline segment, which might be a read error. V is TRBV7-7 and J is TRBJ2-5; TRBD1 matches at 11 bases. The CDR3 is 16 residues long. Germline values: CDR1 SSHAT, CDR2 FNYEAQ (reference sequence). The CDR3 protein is CASSLGQGATRETQYF. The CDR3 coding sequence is TGTGCTAGCAGCCTAGGACAGGGGGCGACTCGAGAGACCCAGTACTTC.

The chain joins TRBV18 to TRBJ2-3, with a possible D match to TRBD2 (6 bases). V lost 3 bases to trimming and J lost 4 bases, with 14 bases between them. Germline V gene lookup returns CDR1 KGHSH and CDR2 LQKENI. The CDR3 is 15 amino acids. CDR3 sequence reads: CASSPNLADSDTQYF. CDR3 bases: TGTGCCAGCTCACCGAATTTAGCGGACTCAGATACGCAGTATTTT.

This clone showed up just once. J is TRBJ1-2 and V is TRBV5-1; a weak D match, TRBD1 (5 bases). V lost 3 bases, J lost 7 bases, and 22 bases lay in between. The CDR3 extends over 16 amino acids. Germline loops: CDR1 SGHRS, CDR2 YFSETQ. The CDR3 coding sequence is TGCGCCAGCAGCTCAGGAGGACAAGGAAGGCTAACTGGCTACACCTTC. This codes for CASSSGGQGRLTGYTF.

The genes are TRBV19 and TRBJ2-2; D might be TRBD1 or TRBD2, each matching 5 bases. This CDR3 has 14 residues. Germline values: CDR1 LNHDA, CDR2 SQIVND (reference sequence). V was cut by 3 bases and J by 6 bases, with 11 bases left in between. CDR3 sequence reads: CASSITVGAGELFF. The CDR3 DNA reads TGTGCCAGTAGTATTACGGTGGGGGCCGGGGAGCTGTTTTTT.

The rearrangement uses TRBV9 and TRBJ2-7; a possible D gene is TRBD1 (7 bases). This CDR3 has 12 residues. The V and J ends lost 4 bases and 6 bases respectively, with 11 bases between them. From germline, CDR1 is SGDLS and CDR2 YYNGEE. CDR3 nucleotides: TGTGCCAGCAGCTCGCGGGACAGCGAGCAGTACTTC. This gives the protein CASSSRDSEQYF.

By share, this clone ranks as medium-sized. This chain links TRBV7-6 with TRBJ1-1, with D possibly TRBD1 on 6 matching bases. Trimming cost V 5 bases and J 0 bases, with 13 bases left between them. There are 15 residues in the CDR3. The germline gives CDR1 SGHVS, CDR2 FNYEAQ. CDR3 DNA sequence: TGTGCCAGCAGCCGCTTACAGGGAATGAACACTGAAGCTTTCTTT. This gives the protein CASSRLQGMNTEAFF. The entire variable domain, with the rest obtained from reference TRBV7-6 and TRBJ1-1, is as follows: GAGVSQSPRYKVTKRGQDVALRCDPISGHVSLYWYRQALGQGPEFLTYFNYEAQQDKSGLPNDRFSAERPEGSISTLTIQRTEQRDSAMYRCASSRLQGMNTEAFFGQGTRLTVV.

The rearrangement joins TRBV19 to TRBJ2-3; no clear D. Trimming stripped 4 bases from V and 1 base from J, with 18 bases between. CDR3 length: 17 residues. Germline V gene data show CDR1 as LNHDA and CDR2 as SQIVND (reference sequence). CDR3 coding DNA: TGTGCCAGTAGTACCTCCGGGCCAGCGCTTGGCACAGATACGCAGTATTTT. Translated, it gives CASSTSGPALGTDTQYF. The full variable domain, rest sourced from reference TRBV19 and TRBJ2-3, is DGGITQSPKYLFRKEGQNVTLSCEQNLNHDAMYWYRQDPGQGLRLIYYSQIVNDFQKGDIAEGYSVSREKKESFPLTVTSAQKNPTAFYLCASSTSGPALGTDTQYFGPGTRLTVL.

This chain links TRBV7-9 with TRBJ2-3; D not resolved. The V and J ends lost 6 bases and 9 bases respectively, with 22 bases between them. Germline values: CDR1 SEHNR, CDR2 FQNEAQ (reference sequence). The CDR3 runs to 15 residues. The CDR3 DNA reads TGTGCCAGCAGTTTAAGTGAGACCGCACTGGGAACGCAGTATTTT. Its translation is CASSLSETALGTQYF.

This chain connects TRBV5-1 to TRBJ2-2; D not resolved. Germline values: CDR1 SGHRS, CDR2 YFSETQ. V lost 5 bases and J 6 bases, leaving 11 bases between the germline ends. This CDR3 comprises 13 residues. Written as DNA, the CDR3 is TGCGCCAGCAGACCAGGATCTTCCGGGGAGCTGTTTTTT. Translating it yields CASRPGSSGELFF. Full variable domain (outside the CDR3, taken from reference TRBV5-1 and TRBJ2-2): KAGVTQTPRYLIKTRGQQVTLSCSPISGHRSVSWYQQTPGQGLQFLFEYFSETQRNKGNFPGRFSGRQFSNSRSEMNVSTLELGDSALYLCASRPGSSGELFFGEGSRLTVL.

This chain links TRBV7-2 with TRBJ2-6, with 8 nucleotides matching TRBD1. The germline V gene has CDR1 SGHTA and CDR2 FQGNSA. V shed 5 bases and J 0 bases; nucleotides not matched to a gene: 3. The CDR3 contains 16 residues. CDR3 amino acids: CASSPQGGSGANVLTF. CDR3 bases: TGTGCCAGCAGCCCACAGGGGGGCTCTGGGGCCAACGTCCTGACTTTC.

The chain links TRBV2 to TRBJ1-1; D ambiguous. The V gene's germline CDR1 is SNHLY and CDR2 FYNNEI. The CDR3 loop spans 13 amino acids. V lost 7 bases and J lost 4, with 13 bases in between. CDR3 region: CASKGSDSTEAFF. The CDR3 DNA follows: TGTGCCAGCAAAGGCAGTGATAGCACTGAAGCTTTCTTT.